Presented here are 30 T cell receptor beta chains from one specimen sequenced in a study of blood T cells in healthy people across ages (dated by TCRdb to about 2015). The library was obtained by 5' RACE. Sequenced on an Illumina HiSeq 2500. A second roughly 6 to 11 cycle PCR used a sample-barcoded 5' primer and a J-beta primer mix. TCRdb itself trimmed the public reads at Q25 with fastp, ran MiXCR and retained productive beta chains. Rows with a matching CDR3 protein are joined into one entry that keeps the most common DNA and genes. For this sample the table gives around 800,000 distinct CDR3 sequences, of which more than 25% were detected only once. Of the sample, 3% falls within the top ten clones. The data were also submitted as part of a second study, on T cells of mothers and their children.

What was sequenced was blood. These receptors all stem from a boy younger than 18 in good health.

The V and J genes are TRBV12-3 or TRBV12-4 and TRBJ1-4; D unclear. Trimming took 3 bases from V and 8 from J, leaving 7 bases between them. The CDR3 runs to 12 residues. The CDR3 DNA is TGTGCCAGCAGTTTTGGTTCAGAAAAACTGTTTTTT. As protein: CASSFGSEKLFF.

This clonotype was found a few times. CDR3 loop: CASSQVPPRDEQYF. CDR3 nucleotide sequence: TGCGCCAGCAGCCAAGTTCCACCGAGGGACGAGCAGTACTTC. The rearrangement joins TRBV4-1 to TRBJ2-7; D might be TRBD2 (5 bases). The CDR3 length is 14 residues. V lost 1 base to trimming and J lost 5 bases, with 12 bases between them. Germline V gives CDR1 MGHRA, CDR2 YSYEKL.

Only a few counts were recorded for this clonotype. The rearrangement joins TRBV5-7 to TRBJ1-3; 8 bases are a match to TRBD1. TRBV5-7 is sorted into the ORF group, with uncertain function. With V trimmed by 3 bases and J by 3 bases, 14 bases remained unmatched. The CDR3 runs to 18 residues. CDR3: CASSWPPQGALGGNTIYF. The CDR3 region has the DNA TGTGCCAGCAGCTGGCCCCCGCAGGGGGCTCTGGGTGGAAACACCATATATTTT.

The sample holds a few counts of this clonotype. The chain recombines TRBV6-7 with TRBJ1-1, with 8 nucleotides matching TRBD1. TRBV6-7 is marked as an open reading frame, function uncertain. The CDR3 runs to 16 residues. Trimming at V came to 4 bases and at J to 7 bases, leaving 14 bases not matched to a gene. The CDR3: CASSSNLWTGRDEAFF. CDR3 bases: TGTGCCAGCAGTTCGAACCTTTGGACAGGGAGGGATGAAGCTTTCTTT.

The rearrangement joins TRBV27 to TRBJ1-5; TRBD1 aligns across 7 bases. With 1 base clipped from V and 4 bases from J, the junction kept 4 bases outside the gene matches. The CDR3 totals 15 residues. Germline CDR1 MNHEY, CDR2 SMNVEV (reference sequence). CDR3 sequence reads: CASSLFGQANQPQHF. CDR3 coding DNA: TGTGCCAGCAGTTTATTTGGACAGGCGAATCAGCCCCAGCATTTT.

The rearrangement joins TRBV24-1 to TRBJ2-5; TRBD2 agrees at 8 bases. Germline-derived CDR1 and CDR2 are KGHDR and SFDVKD. CDR3 length: 15 amino acids. With 4 bases clipped from V and 1 base from J, the junction kept 4 bases outside the gene matches. The CDR3 region is CATSDVTSAQETQYF. CDR3 DNA: TGTGCCACCAGTGACGTGACTAGCGCCCAAGAGACCCAGTACTTC.

V usage is TRBV11-2 and J usage is TRBJ2-7; 15 nucleotides line up with TRBD2. The CDR3 extends over 16 amino acids. Germline trimming cut 7 bases from V and 8 bases from J; bases unmatched to any gene: 12. Germline-derived CDR1 and CDR2 are SGHAT and FQNNGV. CDR3 region: CASTVGLAGGPHKQYF. The CDR3 coding sequence is TGTGCCAGCACCGTAGGACTAGCGGGGGGGCCCCACAAGCAGTACTTC. The full variable domain, in which reference TRBV11-2 and TRBJ2-7 provide the parts outside the CDR3, is EAGVAQSPRYKIIEKRQSVAFWCNPISGHATLYWYQQILGQGPKLLIQFQNNGVVDDSQLPKDRFSAERLKGVDSTLKIQPAKLEDSAVYLCASTVGLAGGPHKQYFGPGTRLTVT.

This clonotype showed up just a few times. The chain combines TRBV5-5 with TRBJ2-7; D is unclear. V was shortened by 5 bases and J by 6 bases, with 21 bases between the two germline ends. Germline CDR1 SGHKS, CDR2 YYEKEE (reference sequence). CDR3 length: 15 amino acids. The CDR3 nucleotides read TGTGCCAGCAGTCCCTCGGGTTTTAATTCCATCGAGCAGTACTTC. This translates into CASSPSGFNSIEQYF.

The chain carries TRBV6-1 and TRBJ1-4; D possibly corresponds to TRBD1 (6 bases). V was cut by 6 bases and J by 3 bases, with 14 bases left in between. The CDR3 runs to 15 residues. The V gene's germline CDR1 is MNHNS and CDR2 SASEGT. CDR3: CASSAYRASNEKLFF. The CDR3 DNA is TGTGCCAGCAGCGCCTACAGGGCTTCTAATGAAAAACTGTTTTTT.

This clonotype was seen a single time. This chain joins TRBV11-2 and TRBJ1-5, with D hard to call. The ends were cut back, 2 bases at V and 6 bases at J, with 8 bases in the middle. Germline CDR1 and CDR2: SGHAT and FQNNGV. The CDR3 has 13 amino acids. The CDR3 sequence is CASSLSEVQPQHF. Here the CDR3 DNA reads TGTGCCAGCAGCTTATCAGAAGTTCAGCCCCAGCATTTT.

The rearrangement joins TRBV20-1 to TRBJ1-2, with 8 bases lining up with TRBD1. The CDR3 spans 13 residues. Trimming removed 5 bases from V and 4 bases from J; junction bases left unmatched: 6. From germline, CDR1 is DFQATT and CDR2 SNEGSKA (reference sequence). CDR3 DNA: TGCAGTGCTCCCGGAACAGGGGGCTATGGCTACACCTTC. This encodes CSAPGTGGYGYTF.

This clonotype has a handful of counts. The V and J genes are TRBV7-2 and TRBJ2-7, with 7 positions matching TRBD1. Germline CDR1 SGHTA, CDR2 FQGNSA. The CDR3 contains 14 residues. With 2 bases clipped from V and 7 bases from J, the junction kept 8 bases outside the gene matches. CDR3 region: CASSLRQGLGEQYF. For the CDR3, the DNA is TGTGCCAGCAGCTTAAGACAGGGCCTTGGGGAGCAGTACTTC.

J is TRBJ1-1 and V is TRBV12-3 or TRBV12-4; D possibly corresponds to TRBD1 (6 bases). The CDR3 has 15 residues. Trimming cost V 3 bases and J 4 bases, with 15 bases left between them. The CDR3 protein is CASSLWSRGGTEAFF. The CDR3 DNA reads TGTGCCAGCAGTTTGTGGTCCAGGGGTGGCACTGAAGCTTTCTTT.

A few counts support this clonotype. The rearrangement links TRBV6-5 to TRBJ2-5, with TRBD2 matching over 8 bases. Germline CDR1 is MNHEY and CDR2 is SVGAGI. This CDR3 spans 15 amino acids. With V trimmed by 2 bases and J by 3 bases, 5 bases remained unmatched. In DNA, the CDR3 is TGTGCCAGCAGTTACGAAGGACTAGCAAAAGAGACCCAGTACTTC. This codes for CASSYEGLAKETQYF.

This clonotype was picked up one time. The V gene is TRBV18, the J gene TRBJ2-3, with D possibly called TRBD1 or TRBD2 (5 bases each). V was shortened by 0 bases and J by 0 bases, with 10 bases between the two germline ends. This CDR3 has 16 amino acids. Germline assignment: CDR1 KGHSH and CDR2 LQKENI. CDR3 DNA sequence: TGTGCCAGCTCACCACCGAAGGGGAGAAGCACAGATACGCAGTATTTT. Protein sequence: CASSPPKGRSTDTQYF. The variable domain in full, with the rest retrieved from reference TRBV18 and TRBJ2-3, is NAGVMQNPRHLVRRRGQEARLRCSPMKGHSHVYWYRQLPEEGLKFMVYLQKENIIDESGMPKERFSAEFPKEGPSILRIQQVVRGDSAAYFCASSPPKGRSTDTQYFGPGTRLTVL.

This chain links TRBV7-2 with TRBJ2-3; D uncertain. The V end lost 5 bases, the J end lost 11 bases, and 17 bases lay between the germline ends. The germline CDR1 and CDR2 sequences are SGHTA and FQGNSA. The CDR3 sequence is 13 residues long. CDR3 amino acids: CASSGSGLYGQYF. In DNA form, the CDR3 reads TGTGCCAGCAGCGGTAGTGGGCTATACGGGCAGTATTTT.

The genes are TRBV6-5 and TRBJ1-4; D is unclear. The CDR3 covers 14 residues. V was clipped by 2 bases and J by 7 bases, with 11 bases between them. CDR1 is MNHEY and CDR2 is SVGAGI in the germline V gene. This CDR3 reads CASSYEIAGEKLFF. The CDR3 coding sequence is TGTGCCAGCAGTTACGAGATCGCAGGTGAAAAACTGTTTTTT.

V usage is TRBV5-1 and J usage is TRBJ2-7; 10 nucleotides align to TRBD2. J lost 0 bases, V lost 2 bases, and 2 bases had no gene match. Germline V CDR1 and CDR2: SGHRS, YFSETQ. The CDR3 sequence is 15 residues long. CDR3 residues: CASSFTSGVSYEQYF. CDR3 bases: TGCGCCAGCAGCTTTACTAGCGGGGTCTCCTACGAGCAGTACTTC.

This clonotype was picked up many times. This chain connects TRBV28 to TRBJ2-7; D is unclear. Germline loops: CDR1 MDHEN, CDR2 SYDVKM. V was trimmed by 2 bases and J by 6 bases, leaving 5 bases between them. This CDR3 contains 11 residues. CDR3 bases: TGTGCCAGCAGTTTAACCCGCGAGCAGTACTTC. This sequence encodes CASSLTREQYF.

This clonotype came up a few times. The V and J genes are TRBV9 and TRBJ1-2; D uncertain. V was pared by 0 bases and J by 2 bases, with 5 bases between. Germline CDR1 reads SGDLS; CDR2 reads YYNGEE. The CDR3 has 13 amino acids. The CDR3 coding sequence is TGTGCCAGCAGCGTAGAACTCAACTATGGCTACACCTTC. This codes for CASSVELNYGYTF.

This clonotype occurred a few times. V is TRBV10-3 and J is TRBJ2-5, with unresolved D. The CDR3 is 12 residues long. Trimming shortened V by 1 base and J by 0 bases, and 0 bases separated the two germline ends. Germline CDR1 ENHRY, CDR2 SYGVKD. As DNA, the CDR3 is TGTGCCATCAGTGAGTACCAAGAGACCCAGTACTTC. Translated: CAISEYQETQYF.

This clonotype was seen only a few times. This sequence joins TRBV10-2 and TRBJ2-4; a possible D gene is TRBD1 (6 bases). Germline values: CDR1 WSHSY, CDR2 SAAADI. Trimming removed 6 bases from V and 5 bases from J, with 17 bases in between. This CDR3 is 15 amino acids long. In nucleotides, the CDR3 is TGCGCCAGCAGGAGGGGGTGGGACGGTGAAAACATTCAGTACTTC. Amino acid sequence: CASRRGWDGENIQYF.

The rearrangement joins TRBV7-2 to TRBJ2-4; tentatively, D is TRBD2 (6 bases). Deletions cut 4 bases from V and 7 bases from J, with 14 bases between. This CDR3 comprises 14 residues. CDR1 is SGHTA, CDR2 FQGNSA, per germline. The CDR3 DNA is TGTGCCAGCAGCTCCGGTGGAGGGAATAACATTCAGTACTTC. This gives the protein CASSSGGGNNIQYF.

The V gene is TRBV20-1, the J gene TRBJ2-7; the match to TRBD2 covers 8 bases. J gave up 3 bases and V 3 bases, and 4 bases lay outside the gene matches. The V gene's germline CDR1 is DFQATT and CDR2 SNEGSKA (reference sequence). CDR3 length equals 13 residues. The chain's CDR3 is CSASPSGYYEQYF. Written as DNA, the CDR3 is TGCAGTGCTAGCCCTAGCGGGTACTACGAGCAGTACTTC.

This rearrangement joins TRBV4-2 to TRBJ2-7; tentatively, D is TRBD1 (5 bases). CDR1 is LGHNA, CDR2 YNFKEQ, per germline. Deletions cut 0 bases from V and 1 base from J, with 10 bases between. CDR3 length: 15 amino acids. DNA of the CDR3: TGTGCCAGCAGCCAAGAACGGCAGGGATCCTACGAGCAGTACTTC. It encodes CASSQERQGSYEQYF.

The V and J genes are TRBV20-1 and TRBJ2-7; 8 positions match TRBD2. CDR1 DFQATT and CDR2 SNEGSKA come from the germline V gene (reference sequence). After removal of 3 bases from V and 6 bases from J, the junction contained 4 bases not matched to a gene. This CDR3 is 12 amino acids long. CDR3 region: CSARLAGFEQYF. Written as DNA, the CDR3 is TGCAGTGCTAGGCTAGCGGGCTTCGAGCAGTACTTC.

In this sample, this clonotype turned up once. This chain uses TRBV20-1 with TRBJ1-4; 8 nucleotides align to TRBD1. Germline V gives CDR1 DFQATT, CDR2 SNEGSKA (reference sequence). V was pared by 6 bases and J by 5 bases, with 5 bases of the junction left unmatched. This CDR3 has 13 residues. The CDR3 region is CSAAGGFNEKLFF. Here the CDR3 DNA reads TGCAGTGCGGCAGGGGGCTTCAATGAAAAACTGTTTTTT.

CDR3 region: CASTSSGATGYTF. Written as DNA, the CDR3 is TGTGCCAGCACCTCCAGCGGCGCTACGGGCTACACCTTC. V usage is TRBV12-3 or TRBV12-4 and J usage is TRBJ1-2; D is undetermined. This CDR3 contains 13 residues. Trimming removed 7 bases from V and 8 bases from J, with 17 bases in between.

The chain employs TRBV18 and TRBJ2-7; D perhaps matches TRBD2 (6 bases). V was trimmed by 6 bases and J by 8 bases, leaving 20 bases between them. The CDR3 has 14 amino acids. Per the germline V gene, CDR1 is KGHSH and CDR2 is LQKENI. The CDR3 DNA follows: TGTGCCAGCTCTCCGGGACTTGGGAGTGAAAAGCAGTACTTC. This sequence encodes CASSPGLGSEKQYF.

This chain connects TRBV11-2 to TRBJ2-5; TRBD1 matches at 9 bases. The germline CDR1 and CDR2 sequences are SGHAT and FQNNGV. V was pared by 4 bases and J by 5 bases, with 2 bases of the junction left unmatched. This CDR3 has 13 amino acids. The CDR3 here is CASSWDRVETQYF. The CDR3 DNA reads TGTGCCAGCAGCTGGGACAGGGTTGAGACCCAGTACTTC.